These 5 T cell receptor beta chains originate from one sample sequenced in a study of CD8+ T cells in alopecia areata. RNA extraction was followed by reverse transcription into cDNA, which acted as the sequencing template. The repertoire was sequenced with immunoSEQ multiplex PCR; TCRdb's copy has only in-frame clones and lacks some. The top ten hold 20% to 25% of the sample, which has about 110,000 clones, approximately 60% seen once. Source material: CD8+ T cells sorted from blood. The receptors come from a human donor in good health.

This clone was seen a few times. This chain connects TRBV29-1 to TRBJ1-4; TRBD1 is a possible D gene (6 bases). With 6 bases removed from V and 13 bases from J, the gap between germline ends came to 15 bases. CDR3 length equals 11 residues. Germline assignment: CDR1 SQVTM and CDR2 ANQGSEA. As DNA, the CDR3 is TGCAGCGTGGAACAGGGACGGCGACTGTTTTTT. It encodes CSVEQGRRLFF.

The V gene is TRBV11-2, the J gene TRBJ2-1; D might be TRBD2 (5 bases). Between the trimmed V and J ends, which lost 1 base and 0 bases, there was a span of 7 bases. The CDR3 has 15 residues. The germline V gene has CDR1 SGHAT and CDR2 FQNNGV. This CDR3 is CASSLASSSYNEQFF. The DNA of the CDR3 is TGTGCCAGCAGCTTAGCTAGCTCCTCCTACAATGAGCAGTTCTTC.

The chain combines TRBV6-6 with TRBJ1-6, with D possibly TRBD1 on 6 matching bases. This CDR3 is 11 amino acids long. Trimming took off 10 bases at V and 7 bases at J, with 8 bases between the two ends. Looked up from germline, CDR1 is MNHNY and CDR2 is SVGAGI (reference sequence). The CDR3 DNA is TGTGCCATAGGGGGAAATTCACCCCTCCACTTT. Translating it yields CAIGGNSPLHF.

The chain combines TRBV13 with TRBJ2-1; D is tentatively TRBD1 or TRBD2 (5 bases each). CDR3 length equals 11 residues. Germline V gene data show CDR1 as PRHDT and CDR2 as FYEKMQ (reference sequence). Trimming took off 1 base at V and 13 bases at J, with 8 bases between the two ends. CDR3 nucleotide sequence: TGTGCCAGCAGCTTAGACGGGACCCAGTTCTTC. This translates into CASSLDGTQFF.

The chain is built from TRBV28 and TRBJ2-7, with D possibly being TRBD2 (5 bases). The CDR3 length is 15 residues. Trimming took 2 bases from V and 1 from J, leaving 12 bases between them. CDR1 and CDR2 from the germline V gene are MDHEN and SYDVKM. DNA for the CDR3: TGTGCCAGCAGTTTAGGCCCCGGGGTTTCCTACGAGCAGTACTTC. Its translation is CASSLGPGVSYEQYF.